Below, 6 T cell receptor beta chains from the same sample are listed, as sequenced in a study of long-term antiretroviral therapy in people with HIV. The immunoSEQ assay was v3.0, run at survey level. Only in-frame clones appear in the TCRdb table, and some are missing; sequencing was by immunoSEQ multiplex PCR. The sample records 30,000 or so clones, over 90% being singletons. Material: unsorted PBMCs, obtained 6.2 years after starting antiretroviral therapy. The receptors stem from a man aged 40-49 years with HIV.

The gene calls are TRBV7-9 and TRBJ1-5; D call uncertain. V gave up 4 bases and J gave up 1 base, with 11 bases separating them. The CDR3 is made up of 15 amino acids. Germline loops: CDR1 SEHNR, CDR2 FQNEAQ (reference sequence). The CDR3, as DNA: TGTGCCAGCAGCTCCGGGTCCACCAGCAATCAGCCCCAGCATTTT. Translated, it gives CASSSGSTSNQPQHF.

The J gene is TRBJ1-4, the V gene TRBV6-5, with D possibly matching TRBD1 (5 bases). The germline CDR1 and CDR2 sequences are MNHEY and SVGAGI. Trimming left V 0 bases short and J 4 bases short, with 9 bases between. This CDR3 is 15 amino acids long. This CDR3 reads CASSYSGGSNEKLFF. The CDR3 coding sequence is TGTGCCAGCAGTTACTCGGGGGGTAGTAATGAAAAACTGTTTTTT.

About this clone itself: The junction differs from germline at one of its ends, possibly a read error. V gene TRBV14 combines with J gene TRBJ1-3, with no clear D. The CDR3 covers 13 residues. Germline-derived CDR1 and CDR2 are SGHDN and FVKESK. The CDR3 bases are TGTGCCAGCCGCCACACTTCAGGAAACACCATATATTTT. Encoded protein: CASRHTSGNTIYF.

The CDR3 loop is CASSLWGGFADTQYF. Written as DNA, the CDR3 is TGTGCCAGCAGCTTATGGGGGGGTTTCGCAGATACGCAGTATTTT. The V gene is TRBV7-2, the J gene TRBJ2-3; TRBD2 aligns across 7 bases. The germline V gene has CDR1 SGHTA and CDR2 FQGNSA. Losses at the gene ends were 2 bases for V and 4 bases for J; bases not matched to a gene: 6. The CDR3 extends over 15 amino acids.

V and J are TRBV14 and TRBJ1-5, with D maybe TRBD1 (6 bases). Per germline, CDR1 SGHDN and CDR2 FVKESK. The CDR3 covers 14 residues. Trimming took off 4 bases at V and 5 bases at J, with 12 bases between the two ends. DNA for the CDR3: TGTGCCAGCAGCCCGCACGGGGGCTATCAGCCCCAGCATTTT. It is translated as CASSPHGGYQPQHF.

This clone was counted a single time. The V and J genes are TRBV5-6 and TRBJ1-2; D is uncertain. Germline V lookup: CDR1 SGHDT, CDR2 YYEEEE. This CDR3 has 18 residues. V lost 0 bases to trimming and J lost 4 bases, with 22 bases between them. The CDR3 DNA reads TGTGCCAGCAGCTTGGTGGAGGATTTGACAAGATCCTCCTATGGCTACACCTTC. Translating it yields CASSLVEDLTRSSYGYTF.